This TCR beta chain was sequenced during a study of cytomegalovirus exposure and HLA in healthy donors. V lost 0 bases and J 6 bases, leaving 17 bases between the germline ends. Germline V CDR1 and CDR2: GTSNPN, SVGIG (reference sequence). The CDR3 loop spans 15 amino acids. General study findings and limits: In a later analysis, approximately 15,000 TCR beta sequences were associated with HLA alleles at 0.05 false discovery rate. Researchers reported in a later analysis that a missense DCLRE1C variant was tied to TCR beta V- and J-gene trimming. Presence/absence analyses treated sequencing depth as roughly uniform across donors.

This clone was counted a few times. The antigen is not known. There were likely unrecorded immune exposures, though donors were nominally healthy when sampled. The PCR ran on 60 Vbeta and 13 Jbeta primers. Clones were read by immunoSEQ multiplex PCR, and TCRdb kept only the in-frame ones, dropping some. The sample carries tens of thousands of clones, 70% to 80% recorded once. The clonotype comes from a man aged 45-65 years in good health and CMV-seropositive. This chain connects TRBV30 to TRBJ1-2, with D perhaps TRBD1 (5 bases). The source material was PBMCs. In DNA form, the CDR3 reads TGTGCCTGGAGTGTACCAGGGAGGGATACTAATGGCTACACCTTC. Amino acid sequence: CAWSVPGRDTNGYTF.